Shown below are 30 T cell receptor beta chains from a single sample sequenced in a study of identical twins. TCRdb itself ran the 5' RACE reads through MiXCR, one entry per CDR3 protein. The sample shows 300,000 to 400,000 distinct CDR3 sequences, 9% of them seen only once. Sequencing was done on a sample of naive T cells sorted from blood. The receptors derive from a woman aged 45 to 65 in good health.

This clonotype was counted only a few times. The chain uses TRBV24-1 and TRBJ2-1; tentatively, D is TRBD2 (5 bases). V gave up 3 bases and J gave up 1 base, with 12 bases separating them. The CDR3 is 16 amino acids. Germline loops: CDR1 KGHDR, CDR2 SFDVKD. CDR3: CATSDSVGRSYNEQFF. The DNA for the CDR3 is TGTGCCACCAGTGATAGTGTGGGGAGATCCTACAATGAGCAGTTCTTC.

This clonotype has a handful of counts. The J gene is TRBJ1-5, the V gene TRBV11-2; 7 nucleotides align to TRBD1. This CDR3 contains 15 residues. J lost 2 bases, V lost 6 bases, and 7 bases had no gene match. Per germline, CDR1 SGHAT and CDR2 FQNNGV. The CDR3 sequence is CASSRTGVGNQPQHF. Here the CDR3 DNA reads TGTGCCAGCAGTCGGACAGGTGTGGGCAATCAGCCCCAGCATTTT. The full variable domain, in which reference TRBV11-2 and TRBJ1-5 provide the parts outside the CDR3, is EAGVAQSPRYKIIEKRQSVAFWCNPISGHATLYWYQQILGQGPKLLIQFQNNGVVDDSQLPKDRFSAERLKGVDSTLKIQPAKLEDSAVYLCASSRTGVGNQPQHFGDGTRLSIL.

A few counts support this clonotype. This chain links TRBV11-2 with TRBJ1-1; no clear D gene. This CDR3 is built from 12 residues. V was pared by 0 bases and J by 9 bases, with 8 bases between. Germline V gene data show CDR1 as SGHAT and CDR2 as FQNNGV. CDR3 DNA: TGTGCCAGCAGCTTAGATTTTTTTAAAGCTTTCTTT. As protein: CASSLDFFKAFF.

V is TRBV29-1 and J is TRBJ2-1; unclear D gene. CDR1 is SQVTM and CDR2 is ANQGSEA in the germline V gene. The CDR3 is 8 residues long. Trimming took 8 bases from V and 12 from J, leaving 8 bases between them. CDR3: CSPEGQFF. Written as DNA, the CDR3 is TGCAGCCCCGAAGGGCAGTTCTTC.

The chain employs TRBV18 and TRBJ2-1; D remains unclear. This CDR3 comprises 13 residues. The germline V gene encodes CDR1 KGHSH and CDR2 LQKENI. Trimming left V 2 bases short and J 4 bases short, with 6 bases between. DNA for the CDR3: TGTGCCAGCTCACCATCTATTTACAATGAGCAGTTCTTC. This encodes CASSPSIYNEQFF. Using reference TRBV18 and TRBJ2-1 for the parts outside the CDR3, the full variable domain is NAGVMQNPRHLVRRRGQEARLRCSPMKGHSHVYWYRQLPEEGLKFMVYLQKENIIDESGMPKERFSAEFPKEGPSILRIQQVVRGDSAAYFCASSPSIYNEQFFGPGTRLTVL.

This clonotype has a count of ten or more. This chain joins TRBV19 and TRBJ1-2, with TRBD1 as a possible D gene (5 bases). The CDR3 runs 14 residues. V was clipped by 7 bases and J by 4 bases, with 16 bases between them. Germline V CDR1 and CDR2: LNHDA, SQIVND (reference sequence). The CDR3 sequence is CASIAGTPVYGYTF. The DNA of the CDR3 is TGTGCCAGTATCGCAGGGACGCCAGTCTATGGCTACACCTTC.

J is TRBJ1-1 and V is TRBV20-1; D not resolved. V was shortened by 3 bases and J by 2 bases, with 4 bases between the two germline ends. CDR1 and CDR2 from the germline V gene are DFQATT and SNEGSKA (reference sequence). This CDR3 comprises 11 residues. CDR3 coding DNA: TGCAGTGCTAGGGAAAACACTGAAGCTTTCTTT. Translating it yields CSARENTEAFF.

This clonotype was detected only a few times. The V call is TRBV10-3, the J call TRBJ2-7, with 7 positions matching TRBD2. CDR1 is ENHRY and CDR2 is SYGVKD in the germline V gene. The ends lost 6 bases at V and 6 bases at J; junction bases unmatched: 8. The CDR3 runs 13 residues. CDR3 region: CAISGGSSGEQYV. The DNA of the CDR3 is TGTGCCATCAGCGGCGGGAGCTCGGGCGAGCAGTACGTC.

This clonotype was seen ten or more times. The rearrangement uses TRBV5-1 and TRBJ1-1; the D is unclear. The CDR3 runs 12 residues. V dropped 4 bases and J dropped 4 bases, with 8 bases sitting between them. Germline loops: CDR1 SGHRS, CDR2 YFSETQ. In nucleotides, the CDR3 is TGCGCCAGCAGCCCTAGCAGCACTGAAGCTTTCTTT. Its translation is CASSPSSTEAFF.

This clonotype occurred many times. V and J are TRBV14 and TRBJ2-2; tentative D call: TRBD2 (5 bases). V gave up 4 bases and J gave up 5 bases, with 8 bases separating them. The CDR3 totals 13 residues. Germline V gives CDR1 SGHDN, CDR2 FVKESK. Written as DNA, the CDR3 is TGTGCCAGCAGCCCGCGGAGGACCGGGGAGCTGTTTTTT. Protein product: CASSPRRTGELFF. Full variable domain (remainder filled in from reference TRBV14 and TRBJ2-2): EAGVTQFPSHSVIEKGQTVTLRCDPISGHDNLYWYRRVMGKEIKFLLHFVKESKQDESGMPNNRFLAERTGGTYSTLKVQPAELEDSGVYFCASSPRRTGELFFGEGSRLTVL.

The sample holds a few counts of this clonotype. The CDR3 coding sequence is TGTGCCAGCAGTGTCTGGGGACTAGGCCCCAATGAGCAGTTCTTC. Translation: CASSVWGLGPNEQFF. This chain joins TRBV11-2 and TRBJ2-1, with 8 nucleotides matching TRBD2. The CDR3 is 15 amino acids. V shed 6 bases and J 6 bases; nucleotides not matched to a gene: 10. Germline V gene lookup returns CDR1 SGHAT and CDR2 FQNNGV. Based on the CDR3 plus reference TRBV11-2 and TRBJ2-1, the full variable domain is EAGVAQSPRYKIIEKRQSVAFWCNPISGHATLYWYQQILGQGPKLLIQFQNNGVVDDSQLPKDRFSAERLKGVDSTLKIQPAKLEDSAVYLCASSVWGLGPNEQFFGPGTRLTVL.

The sample holds many counts of this clonotype. This chain uses TRBV5-1 with TRBJ2-5; no clear D. This CDR3 region has 12 residues. Germline CDR1 reads SGHRS; CDR2 reads YFSETQ. V lost 3 bases and J lost 0, with 3 bases in between. The CDR3 nucleotides are TGCGCCAGCAGCTCGTACCAAGAGACCCAGTACTTC. Translating gives CASSSYQETQYF.

This clonotype has a handful of counts. The V and J genes are TRBV13 and TRBJ2-1; the D gene is possibly TRBD2 (6 bases). The CDR3 totals 16 residues. Trimming removed 2 bases from V and 5 bases from J, with 16 bases in between. Germline V gene sequence: CDR1 PRHDT, CDR2 FYEKMQ (reference sequence). The CDR3 sequence is CASSLPGLAIHNEQFF. CDR3 DNA: TGTGCCAGCAGCTTACCCGGCCTAGCGATCCACAATGAGCAGTTCTTC.

In its sample, this clonotype was seen many times. The chain is built from TRBV5-5 and TRBJ1-5, with 9 bases that match TRBD1. CDR3 size: 14 residues. With 3 bases clipped from V and 6 bases from J, the junction kept 4 bases outside the gene matches. The germline gives CDR1 SGHKS, CDR2 YYEKEE (reference sequence). In DNA form, the CDR3 reads TGTGCCAGCAGCTGGGGGACAGGGAGTCAGCCCCAGCATTTT. It codes for CASSWGTGSQPQHF.

This clonotype appeared a few times. The chain joins TRBV7-8 to TRBJ2-2, with D possibly matching TRBD2 (5 bases). Trimming removed 8 bases at V and 4 bases at J, with 20 bases between. CDR3 length: 16 residues. Germline V gene lookup returns CDR1 SGHVS and CDR2 FQNEAQ. In nucleotides, the CDR3 is TGTGCCAGCGGAGCCCGACGGGAAAGGTTCACCGGGGAGCTGTTTTTT. Its translation is CASGARRERFTGELFF.

V usage is TRBV29-1 and J usage is TRBJ1-5; TRBD1 aligns across 9 bases. The V gene end was trimmed by 4 bases and the J gene end by 3 bases; junction bases not matched to a gene: 7. The CDR3 consists of 15 residues. Germline V CDR1 and CDR2: SQVTM, ANQGSEA. The CDR3 sequence is CSVGTTGGTNQPQHF. The CDR3 DNA is TGCAGCGTTGGCACTACAGGGGGCACCAATCAGCCCCAGCATTTT.

This chain connects TRBV12-2 to TRBJ1-5; the DNA was not compared with TRBD1, the D call given in the table. TRBV12-2 counts as a pseudogene. The CDR3 length is 17 residues. The CDR3 is CASRSQGIDYSNQPQHF. In DNA, the CDR3 is TGTGCAAGTCGCTCGCAGGGGATCGACTATAGCAATCAGCCCCAGCATTTT.

V is TRBV7-9 and J is TRBJ1-1; TRBD1 might be the D (6 bases). The V gene's germline CDR1 is SEHNR and CDR2 FQNEAQ (reference sequence). V was pared by 1 base and J by 4 bases, with 13 bases between. The CDR3 covers 15 residues. The CDR3 loop reads CASSLVTGAGTEAFF. The CDR3 DNA reads TGTGCCAGCAGCTTAGTGACGGGGGCTGGCACTGAAGCTTTCTTT.

This clonotype occurred many times. The chain links TRBV27 to TRBJ2-7, with 8 nucleotides matching TRBD2. J lost 2 bases, V lost 0 bases, and 15 bases had no gene match. Germline CDR1 reads MNHEY; CDR2 reads SMNVEV (reference sequence). The CDR3 covers 19 residues. CDR3 sequence reads: CASSLSVGGTGGTPYEQYF. The CDR3 DNA reads as TGTGCCAGCAGTTTATCAGTTGGCGGGACGGGAGGGACTCCCTACGAGCAGTACTTC.

This clonotype was counted many times. V usage is TRBV7-8 and J usage is TRBJ2-2; D gene uncertain. Trimming took off 1 base at V and 1 base at J, with 7 bases between the two ends. The germline CDR1 and CDR2 sequences are SGHVS and FQNEAQ. The CDR3 loop spans 15 amino acids. The CDR3 DNA is TGTGCCAGCAGCTTAGGACTGGGGAACACCGGGGAGCTGTTTTTT. Encoded protein: CASSLGLGNTGELFF.

This clonotype was seen a few times. The rearrangement joins TRBV12-3 or TRBV12-4 to TRBJ2-1; TRBD2 agrees at 13 bases. V was pared by 6 bases and J by 9 bases, with 5 bases of the junction left unmatched. The CDR3 is 14 residues long. In nucleotides, the CDR3 is TGTGCCAGCAGCCAGACTAGCGGGAGGATTGAGCAGTTCTTC. Amino acids: CASSQTSGRIEQFF.

This clonotype came up a few times. This sequence joins TRBV27 and TRBJ2-3; TRBD1 is a possible D gene (5 bases). V was cut by 7 bases and J by 3 bases, with 14 bases left in between. There are 14 residues in the CDR3. Per the germline V gene, CDR1 is MNHEY and CDR2 is SMNVEV (reference sequence). CDR3 sequence reads: CASNRQGITDTQYF. The DNA for the CDR3 is TGTGCCAGCAATCGCCAGGGAATAACAGATACGCAGTATTTT.

A few counts support this clonotype. CDR3 nucleotide sequence: TGCAGTGCTAGTGTGGCGGATTCTAGCACAGATACGCAGTATTTT. It specifies CSASVADSSTDTQYF. V is TRBV20-1 and J is TRBJ2-3; D gene uncertain. The CDR3 length is 15 residues. Trimming left V 3 bases short and J 0 bases short, with 13 bases between. Germline CDR1 is DFQATT and CDR2 is SNEGSKA (reference sequence).

This clonotype was recorded a few times. The V gene is TRBV12-3 or TRBV12-4, the J gene TRBJ2-3, with a possible D match to TRBD2 (6 bases). The CDR3 extends over 13 amino acids. With 10 bases removed from V and 3 bases from J, the gap between germline ends came to 14 bases. The DNA for the CDR3 is TGTGCCACCTCGGAGGGCCTAACAGATACGCAGTATTTT. It translates to CATSEGLTDTQYF.

J is TRBJ2-1 and V is TRBV25-1, with D tentatively TRBD1 (6 bases). V lost 0 bases to trimming and J lost 8 bases, with 11 bases between them. Germline V CDR1 and CDR2: MGHDK, SYGVNS. This CDR3 region has 14 residues. The CDR3 region has the DNA TGTGCCAGCAGTGAATATATTGCAGGGGATGAGCAGTTCTTC. It yields the protein CASSEYIAGDEQFF.

The V gene is TRBV12-3 or TRBV12-4, the J gene TRBJ1-2; D possibly corresponds to TRBD1 (5 bases). V was clipped by 6 bases and J by 7 bases, with 24 bases between them. The CDR3 runs to 16 residues. The DNA for the CDR3 is TGTGCCAGCAGCTCCTCCCCACGGGACTTGCTTACTGGCTACACCTTC. Protein product: CASSSSPRDLLTGYTF.

The CDR3 DNA follows: TGTGCCAGCAGCTTAGCGGCTCTGAACACTGAAGCTTTCTTT. It translates to CASSLAALNTEAFF. V usage is TRBV7-2 and J usage is TRBJ1-1; D is unclear. This CDR3 has 14 residues. Trimming took off 0 bases at V and 0 bases at J, with 5 bases between the two ends. Germline assignment: CDR1 SGHTA and CDR2 FQGNSA.

In its sample, this clonotype was seen a few times. The V and J genes are TRBV27 and TRBJ2-1; D may correspond to TRBD1 or TRBD2 (5 bases each). CDR1 and CDR2 from the germline V gene are MNHEY and SMNVEV (reference sequence). Trimming left V 6 bases short and J 4 bases short, with 22 bases between. This CDR3 comprises 17 residues. The DNA for the CDR3 is TGTGCCAGCAGGGGACGTGTCCAGCGGAACCTATACAATGAGCAGTTCTTC. Its translation: CASRGRVQRNLYNEQFF.

As to this clonotype: One base away lies a much larger clone, so this may be a sequencing read error. This chain joins TRBV29-1 and TRBJ2-3; D unresolved. This CDR3 is 14 amino acids long. In germline, CDR1 is SQVTM, CDR2 ANQGSEA. In DNA, the CDR3 is TGCAGCGTTGCATACACGTCTCGCACAGATATGCAGTATTTT. This gives the protein CSVAYTSRTDMQYF.

V is TRBV11-3 and J is TRBJ2-3, with 12 nucleotides matching TRBD2. V shed 5 bases, J shed 4 bases, and the junction held 7 bases outside the gene matches. The CDR3 is 16 amino acids. Per germline, CDR1 SGHNT and CDR2 YENEEA. CDR3 nucleotides: TGTGCCAGCAGCCAAAGGCGACTAGCGGGAGCAGATACGCAGTATTTT. Translation: CASSQRRLAGADTQYF.